This entry is about one T cell receptor (beta chain). This sample is drawn from a study of blood T cell repertoires in COVID-19. In the study overall: There were acute and convalescent COVID-19 samples, and they came from the United States, Italy and Spain. T cells, B-cell-depleted T cells, or PBMCs provided the cDNA or gDNA that served as material.

In the source study's methods: Estimates of nucleated cell counts were drawn from the amplification of reference gene primers. The assay was immunoSEQ multiplex PCR, and TCRdb's table has in-frame clones only and misses some. D and trimming were read from the DNA, whereas the V and J calls and clone size are those reported in that table. Of 110,000 or so clones in the sample, over 70% were seen once. Trimming removed 1 base at V and 6 bases at J, with 9 bases between. CDR1 and CDR2 (germline): SGHRS, YFSETQ. CDR3 size: 13 residues. The genes are TRBV5-1 and TRBJ2-3; TRBD1 might be the D (5 bases). The source is a man aged 45-60 years with acute or convalescent COVID-19. Sample: peripheral blood. CDR3 DNA: TGCGCCAGCAGCTTGACAGGTCCGGATACGCAGTATTTT. This codes for CASSLTGPDTQYF.